This T cell receptor (beta chain) was profiled in a study of blood T cells in healthy people across ages. This CDR3 spans 16 amino acids. V was clipped by 2 bases and J by 3 bases; unmatched bases: 7. CDR1 and CDR2 (germline): SGDLS, YYNGEE. A second PCR of about 6 to 11 cycles used a sample-barcoded 5' primer and a J-beta primer mix. TCRdb processed the 5' RACE reads anew with MiXCR; each CDR3 protein has one entry. The table records about 510,000 distinct CDR3 sequences, 25% to 35% of them present only once. This clonotype was detected only a few times. The data also belong to a second study, concerning T cells of mothers and their children.

This TCR was recovered from a boy younger than 10 in good health. This chain connects TRBV9 to TRBJ2-7, with 11 nucleotides matching TRBD2. The material sequenced was blood. CDR3 nucleotide sequence: TGTGCCAGCAGCGTGGGGGTAGCGGGAGGGCTCTACGAGCAGTACTTC. The encoded protein is CASSVGVAGGLYEQYF.